These 6 T cell receptor beta chains came from one sample sequenced in a study of blood T cell repertoires in COVID-19. Assay used: immunoSEQ multiplex PCR; TCRdb lists only in-frame clones, some missing. The repertoire holds roughly 220,000 clones, with around 89% as singletons. Input material: PBMCs or T cells enriched from blood (not recorded which). The receptors originated from a woman aged 18-29 years in a cohort exposed to, infected with or recovered from COVID-19 (not recorded which).

The V gene is TRBV4-1, the J gene TRBJ2-4, with a possible D match to TRBD2 (5 bases). The CDR3 has 15 amino acids. Trimming removed 2 bases from V and 1 base from J, with 9 bases in between. Per the germline V gene, CDR1 is MGHRA and CDR2 is YSYEKL. DNA for the CDR3: TGCGCCAGCAGCCAACCGAGGGAGGCCAAAAACATTCAGTACTTC. Amino acids: CASSQPREAKNIQYF.

This chain connects TRBV18 to TRBJ2-2; D may be TRBD1 (6 bases). Germline CDR1 is KGHSH and CDR2 is LQKENI. The CDR3 has 16 amino acids. V was shortened by 4 bases and J by 7 bases, with 19 bases between the two germline ends. CDR3 sequence: CASSLRTAQGRGELFF. CDR3 DNA: TGTGCCAGCTCACTCAGGACAGCCCAGGGACGCGGGGAGCTGTTTTTT.

The chain joins TRBV29-1 to TRBJ2-5; 7 positions match TRBD1. With V trimmed by 5 bases and J by 1 base, 4 bases remained unmatched. CDR1 and CDR2 (germline): SQVTM, ANQGSEA. This CDR3 is built from 13 residues. CDR3 sequence (DNA): TGCAGCGTTACGGACAGGTCCCAAGAGACCCAGTACTTC. Amino acids: CSVTDRSQETQYF.

This rearrangement joins TRBV6-2 or TRBV6-3 to TRBJ1-2, with D perhaps matching TRBD1 (6 bases). Trimming cost V 4 bases and J 2 bases, with 14 bases left between them. Germline loops: CDR1 MNHEY, CDR2 SVGEGT. This CDR3 has 15 amino acids. The CDR3 is CASSFLDSNNYGYTF. CDR3 nucleotide sequence: TGTGCCAGCAGTTTCCTGGACAGCAACAACTATGGCTACACCTTC.

This sequence joins TRBV10-3 and TRBJ1-5, with D perhaps TRBD1 (6 bases). This CDR3 region has 13 residues. Trimming took 10 bases from V and 10 from J, leaving 20 bases between them. Germline loops: CDR1 ENHRY, CDR2 SYGVKD. The CDR3 loop is CATWSKQGNPQHF. The CDR3 nucleotides are TGTGCCACCTGGAGTAAACAGGGTAACCCCCAGCATTTT.

The J gene is TRBJ2-1, the V gene TRBV11-3; D may be TRBD1 (6 bases). CDR1 and CDR2 from the germline V gene are SGHNT and YENEEA. Trimming shortened V by 0 bases and J by 5 bases, and 14 bases separated the two germline ends. The CDR3 contains 16 residues. CDR3 in DNA: TGTGCCAGCAGCTTAGATCACGGACAGTCAAACAATGAGCAGTTCTTC. Protein sequence: CASSLDHGQSNNEQFF.